The 14 T cell receptor beta chains given below trace back to one sample, sequenced in a study of cytomegalovirus exposure and HLA in healthy donors. Researchers ran the PCR with 60 Vbeta and 13 Jbeta primers. Data came from immunoSEQ multiplex PCR; TCRdb stores just in-frame clones and leaves some out. The repertoire holds approximately 170,000 clones, with over 65% as singletons. The specimen sequenced was PBMCs. The receptors stem from a woman aged 40 to 55 in good health and CMV-seropositive.

The CDR3 loop reads CASSRTSGHNEQFF. CDR3 DNA: TGCGCCAGCAGCCGGACTAGCGGACACAATGAGCAGTTCTTC. The V and J genes are TRBV4-3 and TRBJ2-1; 10 nucleotides agree with TRBD2. Trimming removed 4 bases from V and 5 bases from J; junction bases left unmatched: 2. The CDR3 length is 14 residues. Germline V gene data show CDR1 as LGHNA and CDR2 as YSLEER.

The V and J genes are TRBV19 and TRBJ2-3, with D possibly matching TRBD1 (7 bases). V gave up 4 bases and J gave up 2 bases, with 16 bases separating them. The CDR3 is 16 amino acids. In germline, CDR1 is LNHDA, CDR2 SQIVND (reference sequence). The CDR3 here is CASSTVQGGFTDTQYF. CDR3 nucleotide sequence: TGTGCCAGTAGTACCGTGCAGGGGGGCTTCACAGATACGCAGTATTTT. The full variable domain, completed using reference TRBV19 and TRBJ2-3, is DGGITQSPKYLFRKEGQNVTLSCEQNLNHDAMYWYRQDPGQGLRLIYYSQIVNDFQKGDIAEGYSVSREKKESFPLTVTSAQKNPTAFYLCASSTVQGGFTDTQYFGPGTRLTVL.

This clone was counted a few times. This sequence joins TRBV9 and TRBJ2-7; 7 bases line up with TRBD2. The CDR3 sequence is 12 residues long. The J segment lost 7 bases and the V segment lost 0 bases, leaving 1 base of the junction unmatched. CDR1 and CDR2 (germline): SGDLS, YYNGEE. The CDR3 region has the DNA TGTGCCAGCAGCGTAGGGGAGGGGGAGCAGTACTTC. This sequence encodes CASSVGEGEQYF.

The chain has TRBV18 and TRBJ2-2, with D maybe TRBD2 (5 bases). V was trimmed by 1 base and J by 5 bases, leaving 11 bases between them. Germline V CDR1 and CDR2: KGHSH, LQKENI. This CDR3 has 15 amino acids. This CDR3 is CASSPRGRGTGELFF. CDR3 DNA sequence: TGTGCCAGCTCACCACGAGGGCGCGGGACCGGGGAGCTGTTTTTT.

This sequence joins TRBV10-3 and TRBJ2-5; 7 bases agree with TRBD2. The trim removed 3 bases at V and 3 bases at J, leaving 1 base unmatched. The CDR3 sequence is 13 residues long. Germline V CDR1 and CDR2: ENHRY, SYGVKD. The CDR3 sequence is CAISDLAEETQYF. The CDR3 DNA is TGTGCCATCAGTGATCTAGCGGAAGAGACCCAGTACTTC.

V usage is TRBV6-5 and J usage is TRBJ2-1; possibly TRBD2 for D (6 bases). Germline V lookup: CDR1 MNHEY, CDR2 SVGAGI. The V end lost 5 bases, the J end lost 8 bases, and 19 bases lay between the germline ends. The CDR3 covers 15 residues. The CDR3 reads CASSGRRATRDEQFF. The CDR3 DNA is TGTGCCAGCAGTGGCCGGCGGGCGACTAGGGATGAGCAGTTCTTC.

The chain links TRBV25-1 to TRBJ1-1; 8 bases map to TRBD1. The germline gives CDR1 MGHDK, CDR2 SYGVNS. Trimming removed 4 bases from V and 5 bases from J; junction bases left unmatched: 6. CDR3 length: 14 residues. The chain's CDR3 is CASSGTGGRTEAFF. CDR3 sequence (DNA): TGTGCCAGCAGTGGTACAGGGGGTCGGACTGAAGCTTTCTTT.

The chain recombines TRBV7-6 with TRBJ2-3, with 12 bases aligning to TRBD2. With V trimmed by 3 bases and J by 4 bases, 5 bases remained unmatched. The length of the CDR3 is 16 residues. Looked up from germline, CDR1 is SGHVS and CDR2 is FNYEAQ. In nucleotides, the CDR3 is TGTGCCAGCAGCTTGAAGACTAGCGGGGGTGCAGATACGCAGTATTTT. Its translation: CASSLKTSGGADTQYF.

This clone was seen ten or more times. The V and J genes are TRBV19 and TRBJ2-7; TRBD2 aligns across 13 bases. This CDR3 is built from 16 residues. CDR1 is LNHDA, CDR2 SQIVND, per germline (reference sequence). Trimming removed 3 bases from V and 3 bases from J; junction bases left unmatched: 5. The CDR3 spells CASSMGGTSGVYEQYF. CDR3 DNA sequence: TGTGCCAGTAGTATGGGCGGGACTAGCGGGGTCTACGAGCAGTACTTC.

V is TRBV2 and J is TRBJ1-5; 7 bases map to TRBD1. Unmatched junction bases numbered 14, after V lost 7 bases and J lost 11 bases. The CDR3 spans 14 residues. The V gene's germline CDR1 is SNHLY and CDR2 FYNNEI. Here the CDR3 reads CASKSGTSQGAQHF. CDR3 sequence (DNA): TGTGCCAGCAAATCGGGGACGAGTCAGGGGGCCCAGCATTTT.

This clone was recorded a few times. The V and J genes are TRBV7-2 and TRBJ1-5; 8 nucleotides line up with TRBD1. V lost 5 bases, J lost 0 bases, and 9 bases stayed unmatched. In germline, CDR1 is SGHTA, CDR2 FQGNSA. The CDR3 runs to 17 residues. The CDR3 coding sequence is TGTGCCAGCAGCCAAACCGGGACAGGTTATAGCAATCAGCCCCAGCATTTT. As protein: CASSQTGTGYSNQPQHF. Based on the CDR3 plus reference TRBV7-2 and TRBJ1-5, the full variable domain is GAGVSQSPSNKVTEKGKDVELRCDPISGHTALYWYRQSLGQGLEFLIYFQGNSAPDKSGLPSDRFSAERTGGSVSTLTIQRTQQEDSAVYLCASSQTGTGYSNQPQHFGDGTRLSIL.

This clone was observed a few times. V and J are TRBV6-6 and TRBJ2-7; TRBD1 agrees at 7 bases. The CDR3 extends over 14 amino acids. V trimming: 5 bases; J trimming: 2 bases; junction bases outside the gene matches: 6. Per the germline V gene, CDR1 is MNHNY and CDR2 is SVGAGI (reference sequence). This CDR3 reads CASSPTTGTYEQYF. Written as DNA, the CDR3 is TGTGCCAGCAGTCCGACGACAGGGACCTACGAGCAGTACTTC.

With regard to this clone: One end of the junction fails to match germline, which may point to a read error. V usage is TRBV5-1 and J usage is TRBJ1-5; D is unresolved. Germline loops: CDR1 SGHRS, CDR2 YFSETQ. The CDR3 is made up of 15 amino acids. DNA of the CDR3: TGCGCCAGCAGCCCCCTTTCGGGGTCCGGGCAGCCCCAGAATTTT. This codes for CASSPLSGSGQPQNF. The variable domain in full, completed from reference TRBV5-1 and TRBJ1-5, reads KAGVTQTPRYLIKTRGQQVTLSCSPISGHRSVSWYQQTPGQGLQFLFEYFSETQRNKGNFPGRFSGRQFSNSRSEMNVSTLELGDSALYLCASSPLSGSGQPQNFGDGTRLSIL.

The rearrangement links TRBV29-1 to TRBJ2-1; 14 bases match TRBD2. The CDR3 totals 14 residues. Germline V gives CDR1 SQVTM, CDR2 ANQGSEA. V dropped 7 bases and J dropped 5; count of bases not matched to a gene: 4. The CDR3, as DNA: TGCAGCGCGGAGGGACTAGCGGGAGACAATGAGCAGTTCTTC. Its protein is CSAEGLAGDNEQFF.